The clone carrying this T cell receptor beta chain has ten or more counts. Its matching antigen is unknown. With the library built for alpha chains, this beta chain is off target and its frequency is not meaningful. This sample is part of a study of spatial heterogeneity in lung cancer. Points from the study as a whole: One measure, the expanded intratumoral alpha and beta TCR count, tracked tumor mutation counts. Tumor T cells had an estimated coverage that came to roughly 7% for alpha chains and roughly 13% for beta chains.

Time point noted: sample taken at primary tumor resection. Using its own MiXCR run on the 5' RACE reads, TCRdb lists one record per CDR3 protein. The sample lists approximately 9,500 distinct CDR3 sequences, about 12% seen once, with roughly a tenth in the top ten. J gave up 4 bases and V 6 bases, and 4 bases lay outside the gene matches. CDR1 DFQATT and CDR2 SNEGSKA come from the germline V gene (reference sequence). The CDR3 has 13 residues. The receptor was derived from a male donor with early-stage non-small cell lung cancer. The V call is TRBV20-1, the J call TRBJ2-1; 9 nucleotides align to TRBD2. The sample consisted of lung tumor tissue, taken at surgery. The CDR3 DNA reads TGCAGTGCAGGAAGCGGGGGGTACAATGAGCAGTTCTTC. Protein sequence: CSAGSGGYNEQFF.